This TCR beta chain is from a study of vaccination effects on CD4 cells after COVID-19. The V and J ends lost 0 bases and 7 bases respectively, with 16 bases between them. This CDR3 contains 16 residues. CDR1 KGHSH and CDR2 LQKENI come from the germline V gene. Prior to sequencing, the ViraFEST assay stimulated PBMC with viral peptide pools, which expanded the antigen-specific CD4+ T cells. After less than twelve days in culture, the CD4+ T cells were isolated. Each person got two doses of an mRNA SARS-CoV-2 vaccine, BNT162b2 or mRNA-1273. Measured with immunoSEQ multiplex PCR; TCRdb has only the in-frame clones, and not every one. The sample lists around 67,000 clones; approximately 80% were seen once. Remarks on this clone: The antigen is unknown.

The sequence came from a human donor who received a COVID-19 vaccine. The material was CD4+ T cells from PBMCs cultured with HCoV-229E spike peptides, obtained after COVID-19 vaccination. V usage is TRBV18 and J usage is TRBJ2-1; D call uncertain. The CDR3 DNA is TGTGCCAGCTCACCACCGTGGGGTGTAGGAAGAAATGAGCAGTTCTTC. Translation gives CASSPPWGVGRNEQFF.